This T cell receptor (beta chain) was recovered during a study of regulatory T cells in long-lasting Graves disease. Study-wide background: Graves' patients who were just diagnosed had used antithyroid drugs for under 3 months.

Concerning this clonotype itself: At one of its ends the junction is not consistent with the germline gene, which may arise from a read error.

Arm-PCR of CDR3 regions and iRepertoire HTBI primers were used to build TCR beta libraries. TCRdb re-derived calls from the multiplex PCR reads in MiXCR, one entry per CDR3 protein. This sample has roughly 420,000 distinct CDR3 sequences, with around 15% found just once. CDR3 length equals 16 residues. Germline-derived CDR1 and CDR2 are DFQATT and SNEGSKA (reference sequence). This sample's time point: newly diagnosed GD, antithyroid drugs for less than 3 months. From PBMCs, RNA was extracted and then used to make the TCR library. A further study also used this sample, focusing on T cells in Graves' hyperthyroidism and ophthalmopathy.

This TCR was sampled from a woman between 45 and 65 years old with Graves disease. V and J are TRBV20-1 and TRBJ2-1; TRBD2 matches 15 bases. Sequences were derived from peripheral blood mononuclear cells (PBMCs), sampled at new diagnosis, from a patient treated with antithyroid drugs. The CDR3 loop reads CSARDWTSGGAWSAVF. DNA of the CDR3: TGCAGTGCTAGAGATTGGACTAGCGGGGGGGCCTGGTCGGCGGTCTTC.